This TCR beta chain was identified in a study of shared clonotypes between healthy human individuals. Looking at the study overall: With ages of 18 to 49, the donors were two women and three men.

DNA at approximately 200 ng, tens of thousands of T cell genomes, went into sorted-subset replicate PCRs. Here immunoSEQ multiplex PCR was the method, and the copy in TCRdb shows in-frame clones only, minus some. The profile shows about 1,500,000 clones, more than 95% of them singletons. The germline V gene encodes CDR1 MGHRA and CDR2 YSYEKL. V lost 0 bases, J lost 7 bases, and 10 bases stayed unmatched. The CDR3 sequence is 18 residues long. Material: naive CD4+ T cells sorted from blood. The subset: CD45RA+ positively selected. The receptor was derived from a man under 40 in good health. The chain recombines TRBV4-1 with TRBJ2-2; TRBD2 matches at 11 bases. The CDR3 is CASSQDIKGGLAVGELFF. Written as DNA, the CDR3 is TGCGCCAGCAGCCAAGATATTAAGGGGGGACTAGCGGTCGGGGAGCTGTTTTTT.